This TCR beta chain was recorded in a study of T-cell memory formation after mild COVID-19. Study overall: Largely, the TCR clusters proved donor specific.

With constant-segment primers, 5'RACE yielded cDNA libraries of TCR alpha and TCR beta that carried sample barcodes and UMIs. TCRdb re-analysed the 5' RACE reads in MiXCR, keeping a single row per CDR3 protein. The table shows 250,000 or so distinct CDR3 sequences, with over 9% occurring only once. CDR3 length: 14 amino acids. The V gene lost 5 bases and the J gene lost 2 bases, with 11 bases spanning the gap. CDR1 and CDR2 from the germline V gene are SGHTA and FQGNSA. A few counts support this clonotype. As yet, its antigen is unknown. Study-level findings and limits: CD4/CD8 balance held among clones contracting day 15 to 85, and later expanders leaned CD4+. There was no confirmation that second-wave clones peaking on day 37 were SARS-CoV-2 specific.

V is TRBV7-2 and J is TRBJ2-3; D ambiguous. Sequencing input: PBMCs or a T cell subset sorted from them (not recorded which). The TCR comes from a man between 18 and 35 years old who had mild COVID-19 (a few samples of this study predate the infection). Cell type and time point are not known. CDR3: CASSLRSNTDTQYF. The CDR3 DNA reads TGTGCCAGCAGCCTTCGGTCTAACACAGATACGCAGTATTTT.